This entry features one TCR beta chain sequence. TCRdb independently ran MiXCR on the 5' RACE reads; one entry per CDR3 protein. Here the sample spans roughly 56,000 distinct CDR3 sequences, approximately 16% being singletons. V gave up 2 bases and J gave up 0 bases, with 11 bases separating them. The CDR3 spans 15 residues. Germline V lookup: CDR1 MGHRA, CDR2 YSYEKL. This specimen belongs to a study of early T cells in non-severe SARS-CoV-2 infection. This chain connects TRBV4-1 to TRBJ2-7; D ambiguous. The source is an adult who was a healthcare worker with PCR-confirmed SARS-CoV-2 infection or an uninfected control (not recorded which). The sample consisted of whole blood, taken at baseline. CDR3 loop: CASSQSRQSSYEQYF. The CDR3 region has the DNA TGCGCCAGCAGCCAATCCCGTCAGAGCTCCTACGAGCAGTACTTC.